The next 29 T cell receptor beta chains were all read from a single sample in a study of shared clonotypes between healthy human individuals. Libraries were prepared by immunoSEQ multiplex PCR; TCRdb keeps only in-frame clonotypes and omits some of them. The table lists about 2.1 million clones, about 93% of them singletons, with around 1.7% in the top ten. Cells designated naive CD8 were CD45RO-negative and were positively selected for CCR7, with terminally differentiated effector memory CD45RA+ cells excluded. The sequenced sample was naive CD8+ T cells from PBMCs. The receptors stem from a man aged 18-30 years in good health. Some clones in this sample may be carry-over from other donors' samples.

This chain joins TRBV14 and TRBJ1-1, with D maybe TRBD1 (5 bases). Trimming pared 0 bases from V and 9 bases from J, leaving 14 bases between. The CDR3 totals 14 residues. Germline-derived CDR1 and CDR2 are SGHDN and FVKESK. CDR3 DNA sequence: TGTGCCAGCAGCCAAGAGTTCTGGGACCCGAAAGCTTTCTTT. The encoded protein is CASSQEFWDPKAFF.

The chain employs TRBV14 and TRBJ2-7, with D possibly called TRBD1 or TRBD2 (6 bases each). V was shortened by 4 bases and J by 0 bases, with 13 bases between the two germline ends. Germline V gene data show CDR1 as SGHDN and CDR2 as FVKESK. This CDR3 comprises 15 residues. The CDR3, as DNA: TGTGCCAGCAGCCTCTTGGGGGGCCTCTCCTACGAGCAGTACTTC. Residues: CASSLLGGLSYEQYF.

This clone has just one count. The chain employs TRBV19 and TRBJ1-5; TRBD1 agrees at 9 bases. Germline values: CDR1 LNHDA, CDR2 SQIVND (reference sequence). The CDR3 spans 16 residues. V lost 0 bases, J lost 6 bases, and 6 bases stayed unmatched. The CDR3 region has the DNA TGTGCCAGTAGTATAGATACCGGGACAGGGACTCAGCCCCAGCATTTT. This gives the protein CASSIDTGTGTQPQHF.

The DNA of the CDR3 is TGTGCCAGCAGTATAGGACTAGCGACAGATACGCAGTATTTT. Protein sequence: CASSIGLATDTQYF. This rearrangement joins TRBV27 to TRBJ2-3; 9 bases agree with TRBD2. The germline gives CDR1 MNHEY, CDR2 SMNVEV (reference sequence). With V trimmed by 5 bases and J by 3 bases, 3 bases remained unmatched. CDR3 length: 14 residues.

This clone was seen only once. This chain links TRBV5-6 with TRBJ2-3; 9 nucleotides agree with TRBD2. The germline gives CDR1 SGHDT, CDR2 YYEEEE. V trimming: 4 bases; J trimming: 1 base; junction bases outside the gene matches: 4. CDR3 length: 15 residues. CDR3 bases: TGTGCCAGCAGCGTAGCGGGAGCCCGCACAGATACGCAGTATTTT. This sequence encodes CASSVAGARTDTQYF.

In nucleotides, the CDR3 is TGTGCCAGCAGCATCAGGGGGCTTCACACAGATACGCAGTATTTT. Translating it yields CASSIRGLHTDTQYF. The rearrangement joins TRBV9 to TRBJ2-3; 8 bases map to TRBD1. The trim removed 4 bases at V and 2 bases at J, leaving 6 bases unmatched. There are 15 residues in the CDR3. The germline CDR1 and CDR2 sequences are SGDLS and YYNGEE.

This chain connects TRBV27 to TRBJ2-1, with TRBD2 matching 7 bases. The CDR3 loop spans 14 amino acids. J gave up 4 bases and V 7 bases, and 7 bases lay outside the gene matches. Germline assignment: CDR1 MNHEY and CDR2 SMNVEV (reference sequence). The CDR3 DNA follows: TGTGCCAGCACTGGGAGGGCGGATTACAATGAGCAGTTCTTC. It yields the protein CASTGRADYNEQFF.

The chain joins TRBV14 to TRBJ2-1, with D tentatively TRBD1 (6 bases). Germline CDR1 is SGHDN and CDR2 is FVKESK. V lost 0 bases, J lost 4 bases, and 16 bases lay in between. The CDR3 has 17 amino acids. The CDR3 coding sequence is TGTGCCAGCAGCCAAGATACAGGGTTCGCCCGATACAATGAGCAGTTCTTC. Translating it yields CASSQDTGFARYNEQFF.

The chain recombines TRBV7-9 with TRBJ2-1, with 12 nucleotides matching TRBD2. With V trimmed by 2 bases and J by 7 bases, 6 bases remained unmatched. The CDR3 is made up of 16 amino acids. Germline V lookup: CDR1 SEHNR, CDR2 FQNEAQ (reference sequence). Written as DNA, the CDR3 is TGTGCCAGCAGCTTAACGACTAGCGGGAGATATAATGAGCAGTTCTTC. Encoded protein: CASSLTTSGRYNEQFF. The whole variable domain, remainder taken from reference TRBV7-9 and TRBJ2-1, is DTGVSQNPRHKITKRGQNVTFRCDPISEHNRLYWYRQTLGQGPEFLTYFQNEAQLEKSRLLSDRFSAERPKGSFSTLEIQRTEQGDSAMYLCASSLTTSGRYNEQFFGPGTRLTVL.

This clone appeared a few times. The chain is built from TRBV7-3 and TRBJ1-1; the D is unclear. This CDR3 comprises 14 residues. Germline loops: CDR1 SGHTA, CDR2 FQGTGA. With 1 base removed from V and 4 bases from J, the gap between germline ends came to 10 bases. CDR3 region: CASSLSGESTEAFF. CDR3 sequence (DNA): TGTGCCAGCAGCTTAAGTGGGGAGAGCACTGAAGCTTTCTTT.

The V call is TRBV28, the J call TRBJ2-7; TRBD2 agrees at 10 bases. The ends lost 6 bases at V and 7 bases at J; junction bases unmatched: 12. The CDR3 length is 15 residues. Germline V gene sequence: CDR1 MDHEN, CDR2 SYDVKM. CDR3 protein: CASSSALAGEGEQYF. In nucleotides, the CDR3 is TGTGCCAGCAGCTCCGCGCTAGCGGGAGAGGGGGAGCAGTACTTC. The full variable domain, in which reference TRBV28 and TRBJ2-7 provide the parts outside the CDR3, is DVKVTQSSRYLVKRTGEKVFLECVQDMDHENMFWYRQDPGLGLRLIYFSYDVKMKEKGDIPEGYSVSREKKERFSLILESASTNQTSMYLCASSSALAGEGEQYFGPGTRLTVT.

This clone has just one count. The chain uses TRBV19 and TRBJ2-3; 7 bases fit TRBD1. The CDR3 has 15 amino acids. V lost 10 bases to trimming and J lost 0 bases; unmatched junction nucleotides: 10. Per germline, CDR1 LNHDA and CDR2 SQIVND (reference sequence). The CDR3 DNA reads TGTGCCACCTCGGAAGGGACAGCCAGCACAGATACGCAGTATTTT. Translating gives CATSEGTASTDTQYF.

This chain connects TRBV10-3 to TRBJ2-3; 10 positions match TRBD1. The CDR3 totals 13 residues. The germline gives CDR1 ENHRY, CDR2 SYGVKD. With V trimmed by 9 bases and J by 4 bases, 4 bases remained unmatched. The CDR3 loop reads CAIGQGVADTQYF. The CDR3 nucleotides are TGTGCCATAGGACAGGGGGTCGCAGATACGCAGTATTTT.

This sequence joins TRBV9 and TRBJ2-4, with 15 nucleotides matching TRBD2. This CDR3 has 19 residues. V dropped 4 bases and J dropped 0; count of bases not matched to a gene: 8. Germline-derived CDR1 and CDR2 are SGDLS and YYNGEE. CDR3 amino acids: CASSPGLAGGSGAKNIQYF. The CDR3 region has the DNA TGTGCCAGCAGCCCCGGACTAGCGGGGGGGTCTGGAGCCAAAAACATTCAGTACTTC.

This clone was recorded only once. The V call is TRBV19, the J call TRBJ2-1, with 9 bases identical to TRBD2. The germline V gene encodes CDR1 LNHDA and CDR2 SQIVND (reference sequence). The CDR3 sequence is 17 residues long. The V gene end was trimmed by 7 bases and the J gene end by 6 bases; junction bases not matched to a gene: 16. The CDR3 DNA follows: TGTGCCAGTACAATGTGGGCGGGAGGGGGCCTTAGCAATGAGCAGTTCTTC. Encoded protein: CASTMWAGGGLSNEQFF.

Turning to this clone: Other nucleotide sequences in the sample specify the same CDR3. The chain recombines TRBV27 with TRBJ1-1; a possible D gene is TRBD1 (5 bases). Germline CDR1 reads MNHEY; CDR2 reads SMNVEV (reference sequence). V was cut by 2 bases and J by 5 bases, with 9 bases left in between. The CDR3 covers 13 residues. The CDR3 loop is CASSLRGGTEAFF. The CDR3 DNA reads as TGTGCCAGCAGTTTAAGGGGAGGTACTGAAGCTTTCTTT.

V usage is TRBV7-2 and J usage is TRBJ2-1; maybe TRBD2 (5 bases). The CDR3 contains 13 residues. Trimming removed 5 bases at V and 9 bases at J, with 14 bases between. Germline loops: CDR1 SGHTA, CDR2 FQGNSA. The CDR3 loop reads CASSPNSGSEQFF. CDR3 DNA sequence: TGTGCCAGCAGCCCCAATTCGGGGAGTGAGCAGTTCTTC. Supplemented by reference TRBV7-2 and TRBJ2-1, the full variable domain reads GAGVSQSPSNKVTEKGKDVELRCDPISGHTALYWYRQSLGQGLEFLIYFQGNSAPDKSGLPSDRFSAERTGGSVSTLTIQRTQQEDSAVYLCASSPNSGSEQFFGPGTRLTVL.

This sequence joins TRBV9 and TRBJ2-7, with 7 bases matching TRBD2. Germline lookup yields CDR1 SGDLS and CDR2 YYNGEE. The V and J ends lost 3 bases and 5 bases, in that order; junction bases with no gene match: 8. CDR3 length equals 14 residues. This chain's CDR3 is CASSDRDYRDEQYF. CDR3 bases: TGTGCCAGCAGCGACCGGGACTACCGCGACGAGCAGTACTTC.

The CDR3: CASSKHRAEVPQPQHF. CDR3 nucleotide sequence: TGTGCCAGCAGCAAGCACCGGGCGGAGGTCCCGCAGCCCCAGCATTTT. This chain links TRBV28 with TRBJ1-5, with no clear D. The V end was cut by 6 bases, the J end by 7 bases, with 22 bases between. The CDR3 extends over 16 amino acids. CDR1 is MDHEN, CDR2 SYDVKM, per germline.

This chain links TRBV7-9 with TRBJ2-7; 8 nucleotides line up with TRBD1. V lost 5 bases, J lost 4 bases, and 10 bases stayed unmatched. Germline assignment: CDR1 SEHNR and CDR2 FQNEAQ (reference sequence). This CDR3 contains 15 residues. The CDR3 sequence: CASSHDRGLVYEQYF. In nucleotides, the CDR3 is TGTGCCAGCAGCCACGACAGGGGATTAGTGTACGAGCAGTACTTC.

This chain links TRBV5-5 with TRBJ1-1; weak D call: TRBD1 (6 bases). The germline V gene encodes CDR1 SGHKS and CDR2 YYEKEE (reference sequence). V dropped 1 base and J dropped 1 base, with 11 bases sitting between them. The CDR3 contains 15 residues. In DNA, the CDR3 is TGTGCCAGCAGCTTGTCGGGACACCCGAACACTGAAGCTTTCTTT. Translated, it gives CASSLSGHPNTEAFF.

The chain is built from TRBV7-9 and TRBJ1-3; D is unclear. V was trimmed by 1 base and J by 2 bases, leaving 9 bases between them. CDR3 length: 15 amino acids. Germline V CDR1 and CDR2: SEHNR, FQNEAQ (reference sequence). In nucleotides, the CDR3 is TGTGCCAGCAGCTTAGGGCCAGATGCTGGAAACACCATATATTTT. Protein sequence: CASSLGPDAGNTIYF.

The genes are TRBV4-1 and TRBJ2-7; D might be TRBD2 (5 bases). V was pared by 0 bases and J by 0 bases, with 12 bases between. CDR3 size: 16 residues. Germline lookup yields CDR1 MGHRA and CDR2 YSYEKL. The CDR3 DNA follows: TGCGCCAGCAGCCAAGATCCAACGGGATCCTCCTACGAGCAGTACTTC. It translates to CASSQDPTGSSYEQYF.

V and J are TRBV28 and TRBJ2-7; no clear D gene. The CDR3 is 14 residues long. The germline CDR1 and CDR2 sequences are MDHEN and SYDVKM. Trimming stripped 7 bases from V and 4 bases from J, with 17 bases between. In DNA, the CDR3 is TGTGCCAGCATAACCTCTCGCGTATCGTACGAGCAGTACTTC. This codes for CASITSRVSYEQYF. Drawing the rest from reference TRBV28 and TRBJ2-7, the complete variable domain is DVKVTQSSRYLVKRTGEKVFLECVQDMDHENMFWYRQDPGLGLRLIYFSYDVKMKEKGDIPEGYSVSREKKERFSLILESASTNQTSMYLCASITSRVSYEQYFGPGTRLTVT.

The chain is built from TRBV7-6 and TRBJ2-5; D gene ambiguous. Trimming left V 7 bases short and J 5 bases short, with 20 bases between. The germline V gene encodes CDR1 SGHVS and CDR2 FNYEAQ. The CDR3 loop spans 15 amino acids. CDR3 loop: CASTPVQTKRETQYF. The CDR3 nucleotides are TGTGCCAGCACCCCTGTCCAGACAAAAAGGGAGACCCAGTACTTC.

The chain has TRBV29-1 and TRBJ2-7, with D tentatively TRBD1 or TRBD2 (5 bases each). V was pared by 5 bases and J by 0 bases, with 11 bases between. Germline assignment: CDR1 SQVTM and CDR2 ANQGSEA. This CDR3 has 13 residues. This chain's CDR3 is CSVSSGTSYEQYF. CDR3 nucleotides: TGCAGCGTTTCATCCGGGACCTCCTACGAGCAGTACTTC.

V usage is TRBV7-8 and J usage is TRBJ2-1; possibly TRBD1 or TRBD2 for D (6 bases each). In germline, CDR1 is SGHVS, CDR2 FQNEAQ. V lost 5 bases, J lost 4 bases, and 27 bases lay in between. The CDR3 length is 19 residues. DNA for the CDR3: TGTGCCAGCAGCAACAATGGGGGGCCGCGGACTAACCTTTACAATGAGCAGTTCTTC. Translated, it gives CASSNNGGPRTNLYNEQFF.

The rearrangement joins TRBV12-5 to TRBJ2-2; 13 bases fit TRBD2. CDR3 length: 21 residues. Germline assignment: CDR1 LGHNT and CDR2 FRNRAP. The ends lost 7 bases at V and 3 bases at J; junction bases unmatched: 20. The CDR3, as DNA: TGTGCTAGTGCCTTATCCCCCGGGAGAGGGACTAGCGGGGCCGACACCGGGGAGCTGTTTTTT. Amino acid sequence: CASALSPGRGTSGADTGELFF.

This sequence joins TRBV2 and TRBJ2-2; D is undetermined. Deletions cut 2 bases from V and 0 bases from J, with 13 bases between. The CDR3 has 17 amino acids. The germline V gene has CDR1 SNHLY and CDR2 FYNNEI. Here the CDR3 reads CASSERPLLSNTGELFF. In nucleotides, the CDR3 is TGTGCCAGCAGTGAACGCCCTCTACTTTCGAACACCGGGGAGCTGTTTTTT.